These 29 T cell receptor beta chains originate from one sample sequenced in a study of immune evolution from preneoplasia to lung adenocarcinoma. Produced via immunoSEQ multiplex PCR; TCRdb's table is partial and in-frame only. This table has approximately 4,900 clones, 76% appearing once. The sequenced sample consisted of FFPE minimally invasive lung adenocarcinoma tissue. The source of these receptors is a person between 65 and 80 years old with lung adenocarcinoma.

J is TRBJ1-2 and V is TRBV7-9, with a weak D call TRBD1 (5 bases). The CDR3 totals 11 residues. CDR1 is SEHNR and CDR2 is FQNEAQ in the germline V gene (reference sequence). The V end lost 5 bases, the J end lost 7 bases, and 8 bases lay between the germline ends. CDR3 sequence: CASSLQGGYTF. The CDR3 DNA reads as TGTGCCAGCAGCCTCCAGGGTGGCTACACCTTC.

CDR3 DNA: TGCGCCAGCAGCTTAGGAGGGGATCCCTATGGCTACACCTTC. Protein sequence: CASSLGGDPYGYTF. V gene TRBV5-1 combines with J gene TRBJ1-2, with TRBD1 as a possible D gene (5 bases). V was shortened by 2 bases and J by 4 bases, with 12 bases between the two germline ends. Germline values: CDR1 SGHRS, CDR2 YFSETQ. The CDR3 is 14 residues long.

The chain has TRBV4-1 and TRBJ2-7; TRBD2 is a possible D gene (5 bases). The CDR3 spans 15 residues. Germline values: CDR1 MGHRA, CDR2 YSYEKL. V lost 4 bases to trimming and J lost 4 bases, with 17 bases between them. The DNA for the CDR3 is TGCGCCAGCAGCCCAGTGGCTAGCTGGTATTACGAGCAGTACTTC. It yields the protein CASSPVASWYYEQYF.

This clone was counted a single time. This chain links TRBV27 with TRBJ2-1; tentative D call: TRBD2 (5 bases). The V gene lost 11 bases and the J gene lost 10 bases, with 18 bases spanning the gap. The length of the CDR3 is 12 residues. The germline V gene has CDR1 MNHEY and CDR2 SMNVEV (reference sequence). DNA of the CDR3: TGTGCCCTCCTCTCCCCCAGCGGAGAGCAGTTCTTC. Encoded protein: CALLSPSGEQFF.

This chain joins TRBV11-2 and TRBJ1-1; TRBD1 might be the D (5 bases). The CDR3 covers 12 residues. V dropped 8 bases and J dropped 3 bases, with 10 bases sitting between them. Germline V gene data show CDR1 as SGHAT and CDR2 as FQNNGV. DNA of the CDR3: TGTGCCAGCCCCGGGGGGGACACTGAAGCTTTCTTT. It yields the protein CASPGGDTEAFF.

The DNA of the CDR3 is TGTGCCTGGAACAGACAAGCAGATACGCAGTATTTT. Amino acids: CAWNRQADTQYF. The rearrangement uses TRBV30 and TRBJ2-3; D is uncertain. Germline lookup yields CDR1 GTSNPN and CDR2 SVGIG (reference sequence). CDR3 length equals 12 residues. The ends were cut back, 4 bases at V and 4 bases at J, with 9 bases in the middle.

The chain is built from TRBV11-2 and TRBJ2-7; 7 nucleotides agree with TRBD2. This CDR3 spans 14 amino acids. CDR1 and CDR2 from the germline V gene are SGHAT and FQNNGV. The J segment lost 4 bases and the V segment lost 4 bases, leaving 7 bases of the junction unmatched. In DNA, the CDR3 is TGTGCCAGCAGCTCCAGTGGGAGGGAATACGAGCAGTACTTC. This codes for CASSSSGREYEQYF.

CDR3 region: CASSLEPGSYNEQFF. CDR3 in DNA: TGCGCCAGCAGCTTAGAGCCAGGATCCTACAATGAGCAGTTCTTC. The V and J genes are TRBV5-1 and TRBJ2-1; the D is unclear. The CDR3 totals 15 residues. V gave up 2 bases and J gave up 1 base, with 10 bases separating them. CDR1 and CDR2 from the germline V gene are SGHRS and YFSETQ.

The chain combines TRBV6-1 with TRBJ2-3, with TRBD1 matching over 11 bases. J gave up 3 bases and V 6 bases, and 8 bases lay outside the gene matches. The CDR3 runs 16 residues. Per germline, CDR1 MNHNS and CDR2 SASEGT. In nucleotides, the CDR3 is TGTGCCAGCAGGGAATCTGGACAGGGGGCAACAGATACGCAGTATTTT. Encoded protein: CASRESGQGATDTQYF.

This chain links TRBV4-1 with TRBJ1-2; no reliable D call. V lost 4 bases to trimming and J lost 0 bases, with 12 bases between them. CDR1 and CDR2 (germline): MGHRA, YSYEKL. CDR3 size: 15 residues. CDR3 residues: CASSLSSGANYGYTF. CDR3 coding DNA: TGCGCCAGCAGCCTATCTTCGGGAGCTAACTATGGCTACACCTTC.

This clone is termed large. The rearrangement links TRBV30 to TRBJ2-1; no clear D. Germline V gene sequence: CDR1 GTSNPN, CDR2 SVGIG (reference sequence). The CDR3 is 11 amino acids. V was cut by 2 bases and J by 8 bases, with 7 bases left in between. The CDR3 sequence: CAWSQLDEQFF. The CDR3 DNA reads TGTGCCTGGAGTCAGTTGGATGAGCAGTTCTTC.

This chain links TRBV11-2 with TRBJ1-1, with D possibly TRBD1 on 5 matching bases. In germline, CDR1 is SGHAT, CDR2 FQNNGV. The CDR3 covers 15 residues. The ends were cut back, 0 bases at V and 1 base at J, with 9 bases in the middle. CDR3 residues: CASSLDWGSNTEAFF. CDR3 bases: TGTGCCAGCAGCTTAGACTGGGGCTCGAACACTGAAGCTTTCTTT.

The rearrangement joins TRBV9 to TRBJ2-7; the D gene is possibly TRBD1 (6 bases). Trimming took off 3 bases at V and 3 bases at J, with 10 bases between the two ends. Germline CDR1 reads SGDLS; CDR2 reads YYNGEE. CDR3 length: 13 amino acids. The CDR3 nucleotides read TGTGCCAGCAGCGCCCAACAGGGCTACGAGCAGTACTTC. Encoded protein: CASSAQQGYEQYF. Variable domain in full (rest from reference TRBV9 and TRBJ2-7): DSGVTQTPKHLITATGQRVTLRCSPRSGDLSVYWYQQSLDQGLQFLIQYYNGEERAKGNILERFSAQQFPDLHSELNLSSLELGDSALYFCASSAQQGYEQYFGPGTRLTVT.

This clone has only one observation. CDR3 in amino acids: CASGLGHAYEQYF. DNA for the CDR3: TGTGCTAGTGGTTTGGGACATGCCTACGAGCAGTACTTC. The V call is TRBV12-5, the J call TRBJ2-7; the D is unclear. V dropped 1 base and J dropped 2 bases, with 6 bases sitting between them. The CDR3 is 13 amino acids. Germline-derived CDR1 and CDR2 are LGHNT and FRNRAP.

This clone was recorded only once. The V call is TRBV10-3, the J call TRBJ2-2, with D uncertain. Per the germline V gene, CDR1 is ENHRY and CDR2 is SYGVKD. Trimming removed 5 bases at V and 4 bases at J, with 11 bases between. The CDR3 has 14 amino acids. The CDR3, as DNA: TGTGCCATCAGTCCCATTTTAGGCACCGGGGAGCTGTTTTTT. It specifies CAISPILGTGELFF.

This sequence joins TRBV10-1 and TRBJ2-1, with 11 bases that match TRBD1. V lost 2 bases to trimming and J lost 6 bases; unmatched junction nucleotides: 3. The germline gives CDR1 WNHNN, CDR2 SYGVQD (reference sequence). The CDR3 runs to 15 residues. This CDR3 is CASSEPGQGGNEQFF. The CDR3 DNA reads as TGCGCCAGCAGTGAGCCGGGACAGGGGGGCAATGAGCAGTTCTTC.

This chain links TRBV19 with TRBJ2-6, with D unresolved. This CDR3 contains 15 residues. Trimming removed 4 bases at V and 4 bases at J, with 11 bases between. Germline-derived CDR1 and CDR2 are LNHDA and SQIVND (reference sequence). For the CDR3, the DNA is TGTGCCAGTAGTAGACAACGCTCGGGGGCCAACGTCCTGACTTTC. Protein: CASSRQRSGANVLTF.

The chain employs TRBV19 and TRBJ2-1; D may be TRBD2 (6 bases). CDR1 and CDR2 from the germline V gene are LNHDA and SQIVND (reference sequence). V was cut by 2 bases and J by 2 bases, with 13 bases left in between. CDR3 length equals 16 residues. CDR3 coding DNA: TGTGCCAGTAGTATATCTTTAGGGACTGCCTACAATGAGCAGTTCTTC. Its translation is CASSISLGTAYNEQFF.

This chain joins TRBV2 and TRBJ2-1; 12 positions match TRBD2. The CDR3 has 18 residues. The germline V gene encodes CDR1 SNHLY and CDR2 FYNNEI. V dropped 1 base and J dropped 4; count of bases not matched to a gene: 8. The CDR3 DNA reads TGTGCCAGCAGTGAAGTAGGGGTACTAGCGGGAGGATACAATGAGCAGTTCTTC. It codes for CASSEVGVLAGGYNEQFF.

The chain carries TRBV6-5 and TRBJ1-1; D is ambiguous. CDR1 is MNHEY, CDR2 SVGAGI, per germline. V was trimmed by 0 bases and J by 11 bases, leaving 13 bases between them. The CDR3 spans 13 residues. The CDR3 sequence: CASSYSLGVRAFF. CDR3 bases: TGTGCCAGCAGTTACTCATTGGGAGTGAGGGCTTTCTTT.

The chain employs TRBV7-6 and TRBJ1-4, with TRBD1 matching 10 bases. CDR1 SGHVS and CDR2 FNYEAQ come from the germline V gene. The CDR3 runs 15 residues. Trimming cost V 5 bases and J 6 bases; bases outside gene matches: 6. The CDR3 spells CASSRRQGAYEKLFF. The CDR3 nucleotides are TGTGCCAGCAGCCGCCGACAGGGGGCTTATGAAAAACTGTTTTTT.

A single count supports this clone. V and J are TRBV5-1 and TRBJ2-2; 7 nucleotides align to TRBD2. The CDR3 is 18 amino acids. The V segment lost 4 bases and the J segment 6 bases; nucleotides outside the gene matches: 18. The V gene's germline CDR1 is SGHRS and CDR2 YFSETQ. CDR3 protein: CASSRLNLLALRPGELFF. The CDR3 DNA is TGCGCCAGCAGCCGACTGAATTTACTAGCGCTAAGACCCGGGGAGCTGTTTTTT.

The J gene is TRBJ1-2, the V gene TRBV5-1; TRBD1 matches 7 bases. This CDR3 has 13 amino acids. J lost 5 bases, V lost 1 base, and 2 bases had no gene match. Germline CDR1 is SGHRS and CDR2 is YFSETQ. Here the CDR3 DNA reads TGCGCCAGCAGCTTGCAGGGGGAGTATGGCTACACCTTC. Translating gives CASSLQGEYGYTF.

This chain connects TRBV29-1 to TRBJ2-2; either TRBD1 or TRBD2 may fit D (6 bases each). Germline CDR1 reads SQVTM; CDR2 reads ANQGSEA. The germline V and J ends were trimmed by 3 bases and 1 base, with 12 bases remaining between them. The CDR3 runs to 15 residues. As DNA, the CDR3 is TGCAGCGTTGAGGGGGGCACCAAGAACACCGGGGAGCTGTTTTTT. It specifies CSVEGGTKNTGELFF.

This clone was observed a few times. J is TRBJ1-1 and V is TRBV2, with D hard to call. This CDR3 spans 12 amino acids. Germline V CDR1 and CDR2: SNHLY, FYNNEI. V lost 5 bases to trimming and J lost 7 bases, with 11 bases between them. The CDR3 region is CASSYRKGEAFF. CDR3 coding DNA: TGTGCCAGCAGTTATCGCAAGGGTGAAGCTTTCTTT. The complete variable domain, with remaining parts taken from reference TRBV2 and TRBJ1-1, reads EPEVTQTPSHQVTQMGQEVILRCVPISNHLYFYWYRQILGQKVEFLVSFYNNEISEKSEIFDDQFSVERPDGSNFTLKIRSTKLEDSAMYFCASSYRKGEAFFGQGTRLTVV.

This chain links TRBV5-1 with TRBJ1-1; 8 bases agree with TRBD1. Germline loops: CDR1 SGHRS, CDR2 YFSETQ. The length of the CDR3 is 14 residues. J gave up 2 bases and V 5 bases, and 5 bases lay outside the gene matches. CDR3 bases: TGCGCCAGCAGTTTAACAGGGGGTAACACTGAAGCTTTCTTT. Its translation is CASSLTGGNTEAFF.

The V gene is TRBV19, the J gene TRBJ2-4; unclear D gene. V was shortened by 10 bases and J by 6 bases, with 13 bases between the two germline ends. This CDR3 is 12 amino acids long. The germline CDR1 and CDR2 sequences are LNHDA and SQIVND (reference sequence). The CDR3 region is CATSLTLNIQYF. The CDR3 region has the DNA TGTGCCACCTCCTTAACCTTAAACATTCAGTACTTC. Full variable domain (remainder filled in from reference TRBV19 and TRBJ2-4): DGGITQSPKYLFRKEGQNVTLSCEQNLNHDAMYWYRQDPGQGLRLIYYSQIVNDFQKGDIAEGYSVSREKKESFPLTVTSAQKNPTAFYLCATSLTLNIQYFGAGTRLSVL.

This CDR3 reads CASSADSQSGNTIYF. In DNA form, the CDR3 reads TGTGCCAGCAGCGCCGACAGTCAGTCAGGAAACACCATATATTTT. This chain joins TRBV5-4 and TRBJ1-3; weak D call: TRBD1 (5 bases). Germline V gene lookup returns CDR1 SGHNT and CDR2 YYREEE (reference sequence). V was shortened by 4 bases and J by 4 bases, with 15 bases between the two germline ends. There are 15 residues in the CDR3.

CDR3 protein: CARSYGKRVYKGGGSGNEQFF. As DNA, the CDR3 is TGTGCCAGAAGCTATGGCAAAAGGGTTTATAAGGGAGGTGGATCGGGGAATGAGCAGTTCTTC. V gene TRBV5-3 combines with J gene TRBJ2-1; D perhaps matches TRBD2 (6 bases). TRBV5-3 is classed as an ORF, of uncertain function. V lost 3 bases to trimming and J lost 7 bases, with 35 bases between them. CDR3 length equals 21 residues.